These 30 T cell receptor beta chains came from one sample sequenced in a study of blood T cell repertoires in COVID-19. Only in-frame clones appear in the TCRdb table, and some are missing; sequencing was by immunoSEQ multiplex PCR. The sample has 120,000 to 150,000 clones, around 90% seen once; the top ten hold 1.5%. The sequenced material came from peripheral blood. All receptors derive from a woman aged 60 to 75 with acute or convalescent COVID-19.

The chain recombines TRBV3-1 (or the pseudogene TRBV3-2) with TRBJ2-1; TRBD2 matches 9 bases. J was trimmed by 7 bases and V by 0 bases; bases with no gene match: 7. Germline CDR1 and CDR2: LGHDT and YNNKEL (reference sequence). The CDR3 spans 16 residues. Here the CDR3 DNA reads TGTGCCAGCAGCCAAGATAGGGTAGCGGGGGAAAATGAGCAGTTCTTC. Amino acid sequence: CASSQDRVAGENEQFF.

The chain has TRBV7-2 and TRBJ2-1; tentative D call: TRBD1 (6 bases). There are 15 residues in the CDR3. The V gene lost 5 bases and the J gene lost 0 bases, with 11 bases spanning the gap. From germline, CDR1 is SGHTA and CDR2 FQGNSA. The chain's CDR3 is CASSPEGVSYNEQFF. CDR3 nucleotide sequence: TGTGCCAGCAGCCCTGAGGGGGTCTCCTACAATGAGCAGTTCTTC.

The count of this clone is one. CDR3 sequence reads: CASSSDGQGAGNEQFF. Written as DNA, the CDR3 is TGTGCCAGCAGCTCAGATGGACAGGGGGCGGGAAATGAGCAGTTCTTC. The chain carries TRBV7-8 and TRBJ2-1; TRBD1 aligns across 11 bases. Losses at the gene ends were 4 bases for V and 7 bases for J; bases not matched to a gene: 9. The CDR3 is made up of 16 amino acids. Per germline, CDR1 SGHVS and CDR2 FQNEAQ.

The rearrangement uses TRBV7-8 and TRBJ1-2; D is possibly TRBD1 (5 bases). The CDR3 loop spans 13 amino acids. Trimming removed 2 bases at V and 4 bases at J, with 8 bases between. In germline, CDR1 is SGHVS, CDR2 FQNEAQ. Here the CDR3 DNA reads TGTGCCAGCAGCTTAAGGGGTTCCTATGGCTACACCTTC. Protein: CASSLRGSYGYTF.

The chain links TRBV7-2 to TRBJ2-2, with TRBD1 matching 7 bases. The CDR3 loop spans 15 amino acids. In germline, CDR1 is SGHTA, CDR2 FQGNSA. Trimming took 5 bases from V and 7 from J; bases not matched to a gene: 10. In DNA, the CDR3 is TGTGCCAGCAGCCCCTCCGGGACAGCCGGCGGGGAGCTGTTTTTT. Its translation is CASSPSGTAGGELFF.

This chain joins TRBV18 and TRBJ2-5, with D possibly matching TRBD1 (6 bases). CDR1 is KGHSH, CDR2 LQKENI, per germline. Trimming shortened V by 6 bases and J by 1 base, and 12 bases separated the two germline ends. CDR3 length: 14 residues. The CDR3 sequence: CASSQGITQETQYF. CDR3 bases: TGTGCCAGCTCCCAGGGGATCACCCAAGAGACCCAGTACTTC.

This sequence joins TRBV27 and TRBJ2-1; TRBD2 is a possible D gene (6 bases). Per germline, CDR1 MNHEY and CDR2 SMNVEV (reference sequence). The CDR3 sequence is 16 residues long. Trimming shortened V by 6 bases and J by 5 bases, and 20 bases separated the two germline ends. The CDR3: CASRRMAGSGNNEQFF. CDR3 sequence (DNA): TGTGCCAGCAGGCGGATGGCGGGGAGTGGCAACAATGAGCAGTTCTTC.

This sequence joins TRBV15 and TRBJ1-4; possibly TRBD1 for D (6 bases). V dropped 0 bases and J dropped 3 bases, with 11 bases sitting between them. The germline gives CDR1 LNHNV, CDR2 YYDKDF (reference sequence). The CDR3 length is 16 residues. CDR3 DNA sequence: TGTGCCACCAGCAGAGATAGCAGGGGAGCTAATGAAAAACTGTTTTTT. Protein product: CATSRDSRGANEKLFF.

V gene TRBV10-3 combines with J gene TRBJ1-1, with 9 bases matching TRBD1. Looked up from germline, CDR1 is ENHRY and CDR2 is SYGVKD. The ends lost 7 bases at V and 4 bases at J; junction bases unmatched: 4. CDR3 size: 13 residues. The CDR3 region has the DNA TGTGCCATCATTCCGGACAGGGGCACTGAAGCTTTCTTT. This codes for CAIIPDRGTEAFF.

The gene calls are TRBV12-5 and TRBJ2-2, with TRBD1 matching over 9 bases. V trimming: 6 bases; J trimming: 4 bases; junction bases outside the gene matches: 3. The length of the CDR3 is 14 residues. CDR1 and CDR2 from the germline V gene are LGHNT and FRNRAP. The DNA of the CDR3 is TGTGCTAGTGGCACAGGGGGCCCCACCGGGGAGCTGTTTTTT. Amino acid sequence: CASGTGGPTGELFF.

The chain employs TRBV7-9 and TRBJ2-4; 9 bases align to TRBD1. This CDR3 is 16 amino acids long. J gave up 2 bases and V 4 bases, and 6 bases lay outside the gene matches. CDR1 is SEHNR, CDR2 FQNEAQ, per germline (reference sequence). This CDR3 reads CASSSGDRESKNIQYF. The CDR3, as DNA: TGTGCCAGCAGCTCCGGGGACAGGGAGTCCAAAAACATTCAGTACTTC.

V and J are TRBV28 and TRBJ2-3; 10 bases agree with TRBD2. Trimming at V came to 4 bases and at J to 1 base, leaving 8 bases not matched to a gene. Germline assignment: CDR1 MDHEN and CDR2 SYDVKM. CDR3 length: 17 amino acids. Written as DNA, the CDR3 is TGTGCCAGCAGTTCTCTCCCGCTAGCGGGGGGCACAGATACGCAGTATTTT. Residues: CASSSLPLAGGTDTQYF.

The chain employs TRBV7-9 and TRBJ1-4, with D tentatively TRBD1 (5 bases). The germline V and J ends were trimmed by 7 bases and 5 bases, with 14 bases remaining between them. The length of the CDR3 is 14 residues. CDR1 is SEHNR and CDR2 is FQNEAQ in the germline V gene (reference sequence). This CDR3 is CASTLGAENEKLFF. CDR3 DNA: TGTGCCAGCACCCTAGGGGCGGAGAATGAAAAACTGTTTTTT.

The count of this clone is one. The chain links TRBV5-1 to TRBJ2-1; 7 bases line up with TRBD1. CDR1 SGHRS and CDR2 YFSETQ come from the germline V gene. This CDR3 is built from 13 residues. With V trimmed by 7 bases and J by 6 bases, 7 bases remained unmatched. The CDR3 DNA sequence: TGCGCCAGCGTTACAGGGGTCGGCAATGAGCAGTTCTTC. Translating gives CASVTGVGNEQFF.

This clone was picked up a small number of times. The chain carries TRBV4-3 and TRBJ1-2; maybe TRBD1 (6 bases). CDR3 length: 14 residues. CDR1 is LGHNA and CDR2 is YSLEER in the germline V gene. V lost 0 bases and J 6 bases, leaving 11 bases between the germline ends. CDR3 in amino acids: CASSQESTGNGYTF. The CDR3 bases are TGCGCCAGCAGCCAAGAAAGTACAGGGAATGGCTACACCTTC.

The V call is TRBV5-1, the J call TRBJ1-6, with D possibly being TRBD1 (6 bases). The V end lost 0 bases, the J end lost 8 bases, and 15 bases lay between the germline ends. Germline V CDR1 and CDR2: SGHRS, YFSETQ. This CDR3 is built from 16 residues. Here the CDR3 reads CASSLAGDRQYSPLHF. CDR3 nucleotide sequence: TGCGCCAGCAGCTTGGCCGGCGACAGGCAATATTCACCCCTCCACTTT.

The chain has TRBV28 and TRBJ1-1; D may be TRBD1 (6 bases). V shed 6 bases and J shed 3 bases, with 11 bases lying between them. Germline CDR1 and CDR2: MDHEN and SYDVKM. The CDR3 contains 13 residues. For the CDR3, the DNA is TGTGCCAGCAGACCCGGACAGTACACTGAAGCTTTCTTT. Translated, it gives CASRPGQYTEAFF.

This chain uses TRBV3-1 (or the pseudogene TRBV3-2) with TRBJ1-2; a possible D gene is TRBD1 (5 bases). The CDR3 extends over 14 amino acids. V was clipped by 0 bases and J by 7 bases, with 12 bases between them. CDR1 is LGHDT, CDR2 YNNKEL, per germline (reference sequence). DNA of the CDR3: TGTGCCAGCAGCCAAGATGGGGCAGGCGGTGGCTACACCTTC. Translated, it gives CASSQDGAGGGYTF.

This sequence joins TRBV19 and TRBJ1-6, with a weak D call TRBD1 (5 bases). The CDR3 loop spans 16 amino acids. CDR1 is LNHDA, CDR2 SQIVND, per germline (reference sequence). Trimming removed 5 bases at V and 6 bases at J, with 17 bases between. The CDR3 DNA reads as TGTGCCAGTAGTTTATTACAGGCGGGAGGTAATTCACCCCTCCACTTT. Its protein product is CASSLLQAGGNSPLHF.

The rearrangement uses TRBV19 and TRBJ2-2; 8 nucleotides align to TRBD1. J was trimmed by 4 bases and V by 7 bases; bases with no gene match: 11. The CDR3 length is 16 residues. CDR1 and CDR2 (germline): LNHDA, SQIVND (reference sequence). The CDR3 is CASKRAGQGRTGELFF. In DNA, the CDR3 is TGTGCCAGTAAAAGGGCAGGACAGGGTCGCACCGGGGAGCTGTTTTTT.

The DNA of the CDR3 is TGTGCCAGTAGTATCCGACAGACCAATCAGCCCCAGCATTTT. Protein: CASSIRQTNQPQHF. The chain recombines TRBV19 with TRBJ1-5; possibly TRBD1 for D (5 bases). The germline V and J ends were trimmed by 3 bases and 3 bases, with 9 bases remaining between them. CDR3 length: 14 amino acids. The germline CDR1 and CDR2 sequences are LNHDA and SQIVND (reference sequence).

This clone showed up just once. In DNA, the CDR3 is TGTGCCAGTACCGGACAGTTCGCTGGAAACACCATATATTTT. Translated, it gives CASTGQFAGNTIYF. The chain employs TRBV19 and TRBJ1-3, with a weak D call TRBD1 (6 bases). CDR3 length: 14 residues. With 7 bases removed from V and 2 bases from J, the gap between germline ends came to 12 bases. Germline CDR1 and CDR2: LNHDA and SQIVND (reference sequence). Full variable domain (missing parts from reference TRBV19 and TRBJ1-3): DGGITQSPKYLFRKEGQNVTLSCEQNLNHDAMYWYRQDPGQGLRLIYYSQIVNDFQKGDIAEGYSVSREKKESFPLTVTSAQKNPTAFYLCASTGQFAGNTIYFGEGSWLTVV.

This chain uses TRBV28 with TRBJ1-5, with 11 bases aligning to TRBD1. Germline assignment: CDR1 MDHEN and CDR2 SYDVKM. The CDR3 is 18 residues long. The V segment lost 4 bases and the J segment 4 bases; nucleotides outside the gene matches: 12. CDR3 protein: CASSSSALGTGGNQPQHF. The CDR3 DNA reads as TGTGCCAGCAGTTCATCCGCCCTCGGGACAGGGGGTAATCAGCCCCAGCATTTT.

This clone was seen once. The chain couples TRBV6-4 to TRBJ1-6; 7 bases match TRBD1. This CDR3 region has 15 residues. Germline V gives CDR1 MRHNA, CDR2 SNTAGT. J gave up 7 bases and V 4 bases, and 7 bases lay outside the gene matches. CDR3 sequence: CASSVLGGWNSPLHF. CDR3 in DNA: TGTGCCAGCAGTGTCTTAGGGGGCTGGAATTCACCCCTCCACTTT.

V and J are TRBV7-2 and TRBJ2-3; the D call may be TRBD1 or TRBD2 (6 bases each). The CDR3 sequence is 14 residues long. The V gene's germline CDR1 is SGHTA and CDR2 FQGNSA. V lost 5 bases and J lost 6, with 15 bases in between. The CDR3: CASSLGGGADTQYF. The CDR3 coding sequence is TGTGCCAGCAGCCTAGGGGGAGGCGCGGATACGCAGTATTTT.

The chain links TRBV2 to TRBJ2-1; a possible D gene is TRBD1 (5 bases). CDR1 SNHLY and CDR2 FYNNEI come from the germline V gene. The CDR3 extends over 13 amino acids. V was pared by 8 bases and J by 7 bases, with 15 bases between. CDR3 amino acids: CASVGPESNEQFF. CDR3 nucleotides: TGTGCCAGCGTGGGGCCAGAAAGTAATGAGCAGTTCTTC.

The V call is TRBV6-5, the J call TRBJ2-3; D remains ambiguous. Trimming cost V 6 bases and J 0 bases, with 13 bases left between them. Germline lookup yields CDR1 MNHEY and CDR2 SVGAGI. The CDR3 runs 15 residues. The CDR3 is CASRTGSSSTDTQYF. CDR3 nucleotide sequence: TGTGCCAGCAGGACGGGTTCCTCTAGCACAGATACGCAGTATTTT.

The chain uses TRBV6-6 and TRBJ2-7; D is unresolved. This CDR3 is 11 amino acids long. Germline V gene sequence: CDR1 MNHNY, CDR2 SVGAGI (reference sequence). Trimming removed 11 bases at V and 5 bases at J, with 13 bases between. The CDR3 loop reads CAASDWDEQYF. DNA for the CDR3: TGTGCCGCCAGCGACTGGGACGAGCAGTACTTC.

The rearrangement joins TRBV19 to TRBJ1-5; D is uncertain. The CDR3 is 17 residues long. The V gene lost 0 bases and the J gene lost 2 bases, with 14 bases spanning the gap. Germline CDR1 reads LNHDA; CDR2 reads SQIVND (reference sequence). CDR3 sequence: CASSIDPPGRGNQPQHF. As DNA, the CDR3 is TGTGCCAGTAGTATAGATCCCCCGGGTCGGGGCAATCAGCCCCAGCATTTT.

The chain is built from TRBV5-4 and TRBJ2-7; D may be TRBD1 (6 bases). This CDR3 is 13 amino acids long. Germline-derived CDR1 and CDR2 are SGHNT and YYREEE (reference sequence). Trimming left V 1 base short and J 2 bases short, with 7 bases between. CDR3 protein: CASSLTGTYEQYF. The CDR3 DNA follows: TGTGCCAGCAGCTTGACAGGGACCTACGAGCAGTACTTC.